Sequencing of this T cell receptor beta chain was carried out in a study of CD8 T cells in ankylosing spondylitis. Findings and limits, study-wide: A number of the motif variants had already been described in reactive arthritis synovial fluid and blood. What seemed typical of ankylosing spondylitis blood was a TCR beta motif built from several highly homologous variants.

This clonotype appeared a few times. No antigen is known for it. This CDR3 is built from 14 residues. Trimming left V 7 bases short and J 8 bases short, with 18 bases between. TCRdb fed the 5' RACE reads into MiXCR, producing one record per CDR3 protein. Of some 270,000 distinct CDR3 sequences in the sample, over 30% were seen once. The sequence derives from a male donor with ankylosing spondylitis or in good health (not recorded which). The chain has TRBV12-3 or TRBV12-4 and TRBJ2-1; maybe TRBD1 (6 bases). The sequenced material came from blood, either unsorted or a sorted T cell fraction (not recorded which). CDR3 sequence reads: CASTPRSGVDEQFF. The CDR3 region has the DNA TGTGCCAGCACCCCCCGTTCAGGGGTGGATGAGCAGTTCTTC.